Listed below are T cell receptor beta chains from one sample, sequenced in a study of CD8 T cells in ankylosing spondylitis. TCRdb redid the calling of the 5' RACE reads with MiXCR, one entry per CDR3 protein. The profile covers 350,000 or so distinct CDR3 sequences, with roughly 11% appearing a single time and about 10% taken by the ten largest. Material for sequencing was blood, either unsorted or a sorted T cell fraction (not recorded which). The origin of the receptors is a female donor with ankylosing spondylitis or in good health (not recorded which). CDR3s include the opening cysteine and the closing phenylalanine or tryptophan. The D gene is left open where the match is weak. The listing skips clone size in some rows; elsewhere it reads once, few, many or a size class.

clone_size	v_call	d_call	j_call	cdr3_aa	cdr3_nt
-	TRBV20-1	-	TRBJ1-6	CSARQVPQESSYNSPLHF	TGCAGTGCGCGACAGGTACCCCAGGAGAGCTCCTATAATTCACCCCTCCACTTT
-	TRBV27	-	TRBJ1-5	CASSLSSYRDGNQPQHF	TGTGCCAGCAGTTTGTCTTCATACCGGGACGGCAATCAGCCCCAGCATTTT
few	TRBV28	-	TRBJ2-6	CASRKSPPGHFGANVLTF	TGTGCCAGCAGAAAATCCCCCCCGGGACATTTTGGGGCCAACGTCCTGACTTTC
many	TRBV29-1	TRBD1	TRBJ2-7	CSVGTGVYEQYF	TGCAGCGTCGGGACAGGGGTTTACGAGCAGTACTTC
many	TRBV7-2	-	TRBJ2-3	CASSLGISTDTQYF	TGTGCCAGCAGCTTAGGAATTAGCACAGATACGCAGTATTTT
many	TRBV12-3/TRBV12-4	-	TRBJ2-7	CASSAHRVLGEQYF	TGTGCCAGCAGTGCCCACAGGGTTCTCGGTGAGCAGTACTTC
many	TRBV5-1	-	TRBJ2-5	CASSLVDEETQYF	TGCGCCAGCAGCTTGGTGGACGAAGAGACCCAGTACTTC
few	TRBV28	-	TRBJ2-7	CASSTILKGVNEQYF	TGTGCCAGCAGTACCATCCTGAAGGGGGTCAACGAGCAGTACTTC
few	TRBV4-1	-	TRBJ2-5	CASSQGPAQETQYF	TGCGCCAGCAGCCAAGGCCCAGCCCAAGAGACCCAGTACTTC
many	TRBV7-2	TRBD2	TRBJ2-2	CASSRSGIDTGELFF	TGTGCCAGCAGCCGTAGCGGGATAGACACCGGGGAGCTGTTTTTT
-	TRBV2	-	TRBJ2-5	CASRPDSNEETQYF	TGTGCCAGCAGACCTGACTCCAACGAAGAGACCCAGTACTTC
many	TRBV2	TRBD1	TRBJ1-5	CASQGAFGNQPQHF	TGTGCCAGCCAGGGGGCATTCGGCAATCAGCCCCAGCATTTT
-	TRBV28	-	TRBJ2-6	CASSFGSPLSGANVLTF	TGTGCCAGCAGTTTTGGCTCCCCCTTGTCTGGGGCCAACGTCCTGACTTTC
many	TRBV20-1	-	TRBJ2-7	CSALSPNPTGEQYF	TGCAGTGCTCTCTCCCCGAACCCTACTGGCGAGCAGTACTTC
-	TRBV20-1	-	TRBJ2-3	CSARPLTGTVTDTQYF	TGCAGTGCTAGACCGCTAACCGGGACTGTCACAGATACGCAGTATTTT
-	TRBV20-1	-	TRBJ1-5	CCARFGGALSNQPQHF	TGCTGTGCTAGATTTGGGGGGGCGCTGAGCAATCAGCCCCAGCATTTT
many	TRBV6-6	-	TRBJ1-1	CASNQGVNTEAFF	TGTGCCAGCAACCAGGGTGTTAACACTGAAGCTTTCTTT
many	TRBV5-1	TRBD1	TRBJ1-4	CASGPGQSNEKLFF	TGCGCCAGCGGACCGGGACAGTCTAATGAAAAACTGTTTTTT
many	TRBV7-2	-	TRBJ1-3	CASSPQSGSGNTIYF	TGTGCCAGCAGCCCGCAGTCCGGCTCTGGAAACACCATATATTTT
many	TRBV5-1	-	TRBJ1-4	CASSSWAISGKLFF	TGCGCCAGCAGCTCCTGGGCCATCTCCGGAAAACTGTTTTTT
many	TRBV7-9	-	TRBJ1-2	CASSLVGFSYGYTF	TGTGCCAGCAGCTTAGTTGGATTTTCTTATGGCTACACCTTC
many	TRBV27	-	TRBJ2-2	CASSFSPGASTGELFF	TGTGCCAGCAGTTTTTCCCCAGGGGCGTCCACCGGGGAGCTGTTTTTT
few	TRBV7-9	-	TRBJ2-5	CASSWTEYQETQYF	TGTGCCAGCAGCTGGACAGAATATCAAGAGACCCAGTACTTC
few	TRBV15	-	TRBJ2-5	CATSRDSGTQYF	TGTGCCACCAGCAGAGACTCAGGGACCCAGTACTTC
few	TRBV7-2	TRBD2	TRBJ2-2	CASSLLAGRTGELFF	TGTGCCAGCAGCTTGCTAGCGGGTCGAACCGGGGAGCTGTTTTTT
many	TRBV20-1	TRBD1	TRBJ1-2	CSATPGQGDRGYGYTF	TGCAGTGCGACCCCGGGACAGGGGGATCGTGGCTATGGCTACACCTTC
many	TRBV24-1	-	TRBJ1-2	CATSDHRVTGYGYTF	TGTGCCACCAGTGACCACAGGGTTACGGGCTATGGCTACACCTTC
-	TRBV20-1	TRBD2	TRBJ2-7	CSAGRGRSYEQYF	TGCAGTGCTGGGAGGGGCAGATCCTACGAGCAGTACTTC
few	TRBV20-1	-	TRBJ2-7	CSAWDGSYEQYF	TGCAGTGCATGGGACGGCTCCTACGAGCAGTACTTC
few	TRBV7-9	-	TRBJ1-2	CASSHTPTTGYGYTF	TGTGCCAGCAGCCACACCCCGACTACAGGGTATGGCTACACCTTC
many	TRBV20-1	-	TRBJ1-1	CSARDARPNTEAFF	TGCAGTGCTAGAGATGCGAGACCGAACACTGAAGCTTTCTTT
many	TRBV12-3/TRBV12-4	-	TRBJ2-7	CASSTRLTRDRDEQYF	TGTGCCAGCAGTACCCGATTAACGAGGGATCGAGACGAGCAGTACTTC
few	TRBV5-1	TRBD1	TRBJ1-6	CATKRDSYSPLHF	TGCGCCACCAAACGGGACAGCTATTCACCCCTCCACTTT
few	TRBV5-5	TRBD1	TRBJ2-7	CASSLGGQGGLSEQYF	TGTGCCAGCAGCTTGGGCGGACAGGGCGGATTAAGCGAGCAGTACTTC
many	TRBV5-1	TRBD2	TRBJ2-7	CASSHGTSGLQYF	TGCGCCAGCAGCCACGGGACTAGCGGGTTGCAGTACTTC
-	TRBV18	TRBD2	TRBJ2-1	CASSPPGLDYYNEQFF	TGTGCCAGCTCACCACCGGGACTAGACTACTACAATGAGCAGTTCTTC
many	TRBV25-1	TRBD2	TRBJ2-2	CASISGLASGELFF	TGTGCCAGCATTTCGGGACTAGCGTCCGGGGAGCTGTTTTTT
many	TRBV3-1	-	TRBJ1-4	CASSQTTNEKLFF	TGCGCCAGCAGCCAGACCACCAATGAAAAACTGTTTTTT
many	TRBV20-1	-	TRBJ2-1	CGPQRPLDNEQFF	TGCGGCCCCCAGCGACCGTTAGACAATGAGCAGTTCTTC
many	TRBV7-6	-	TRBJ2-3	CASSSRRDRTWVAQYF	TGTGCCAGCAGCTCTAGACGAGACCGTACATGGGTTGCGCAGTATTTT
-	TRBV20-1	-	TRBJ2-3	CSARDDRLTGTDTQYF	TGCAGTGCTAGAGATGATCGGCTAACCGGCACAGATACGCAGTATTTT
many	TRBV20-1	-	TRBJ1-5	CSANRDLGNQPQHF	TGCAGTGCCAACCGGGACCTGGGCAATCAGCCCCAGCATTTT
few	TRBV20-1	-	TRBJ2-7	CSARFPGAYEQYF	TGCAGTGCTAGATTTCCAGGGGCCTACGAGCAGTACTTC
-	TRBV3-1	TRBD2	TRBJ2-1	CASSQDPGGGADEQFF	TGTGCCAGCAGCCAAGATCCTGGCGGGGGGGCCGATGAGCAGTTCTTC